The clone carrying this TCR beta chain appeared a few times. Its antigen is as yet unknown. The V end lost 6 bases, the J end lost 8 bases, and 12 bases lay between the germline ends. The CDR3 length is 12 residues. Germline values: CDR1 SGHTA, CDR2 FQGNSA. This sample is part of a study of blood T cells in healthy people across ages. Regarding the study as a whole: Versus aged donors, long-lived donors had higher diversity and more naive CD4+ cells. Estimated diversity, derived from one million T cells, was regarded as an underestimate. Naive and antigen-experienced cells could not be conclusively compared, given unsorted PBMCs.

A second PCR of 7 to 11 cycles used a sample-barcoded 5' primer and a J-beta primer mix. Each CDR3 protein is one row after TCRdb ran MiXCR on the 5' RACE reads. The table records about 780,000 distinct CDR3 sequences, about 46% of them present only once. The sequence was collected from a man at least 80 years old in good health. Specimen: blood. V gene TRBV7-2 combines with J gene TRBJ2-3; D is ambiguous. CDR3 DNA: TGTGCCAGCAGTTCATCTCGCGGTACGCAGTATTTT. Translated: CASSSSRGTQYF.